The clone carrying this T cell receptor beta chain was seen a few times. Its ends do not fully match the called genes, so a read error is possible. This sample is drawn from a study of blood T cells in healthy people across ages. Study background: Using template switching, researchers captured about one barcoded beta molecule for each two T cells.

Per sample, at least 5.5 micrograms of total RNA were extracted. Then a second PCR, running about 6 to 11 cycles, was carried out with a sample-barcoded 5' primer and a J-beta primer mix. TCRdb re-analysed the 5' RACE reads in MiXCR, keeping a single row per CDR3 protein. Counted here are fewer than 2 million distinct CDR3 sequences, around 42% occurring once; the ten biggest clones make up about 23%. Germline CDR1 reads ENHRY; CDR2 reads SYGVKD. The CDR3 loop spans 14 amino acids. The sequence was collected from a human donor in good health. The chain combines TRBV10-3 with TRBJ1-2; 7 bases fit TRBD1. The sample taken for sequencing was blood. CDR3 sequence reads: CAITGQAGNDGYTF. CDR3 nucleotides: TGTGCCATCACCGGACAGGCTGGTAACGATGGCTACACCTTC.